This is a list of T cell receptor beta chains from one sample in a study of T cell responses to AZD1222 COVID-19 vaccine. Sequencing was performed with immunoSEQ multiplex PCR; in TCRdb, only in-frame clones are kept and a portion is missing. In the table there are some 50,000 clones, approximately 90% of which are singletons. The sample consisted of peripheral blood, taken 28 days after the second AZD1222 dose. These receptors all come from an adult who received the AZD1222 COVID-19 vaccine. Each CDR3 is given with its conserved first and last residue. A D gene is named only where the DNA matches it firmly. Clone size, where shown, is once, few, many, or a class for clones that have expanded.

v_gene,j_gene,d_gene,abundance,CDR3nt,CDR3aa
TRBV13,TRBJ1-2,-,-,TGTGCCAGCACCTCGGGGGCGCGTAGCTATGGCTACACCTTC,CASTSGARSYGYTF
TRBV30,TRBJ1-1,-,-,TGTGCCTGGTCCCTCATGAACACTGAAGCTTTCTTT,CAWSLMNTEAFF
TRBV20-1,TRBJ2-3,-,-,TGCAGTGCCATGCGCACAGATACGCAGTATTTT,CSAMRTDTQYF
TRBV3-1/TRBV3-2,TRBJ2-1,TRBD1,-,TGTGCCAGCAGCCAAAGGACAGGGGAGGGTAATGAGCAGTTCTTC,CASSQRTGEGNEQFF
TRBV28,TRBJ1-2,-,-,TGTGCCAGCGGCCTCTTAGAGGGCTATGGCTACACCTTC,CASGLLEGYGYTF
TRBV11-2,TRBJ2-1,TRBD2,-,TGTGCCAGCAGCTTAGAACTTAGCGGGAGGGCAGGTGAGCAGTTCTTC,CASSLELSGRAGEQFF
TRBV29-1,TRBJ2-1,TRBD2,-,TGCAGCGTTGAAGAATTAGGGACTAGCGGCTACAATGAGCAGTTCTTC,CSVEELGTSGYNEQFF
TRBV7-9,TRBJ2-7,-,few,TGTGCCAGCAGCCCATGGAGCCTTTACGAGCAGTACTTC,CASSPWSLYEQYF
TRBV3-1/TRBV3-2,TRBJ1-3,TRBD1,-,TGTGCCAGCAGCCAAAAAAAGACAGGGGTCGAATTGAGAGGAAACACCATATATTTT,CASSQKKTGVELRGNTIYF
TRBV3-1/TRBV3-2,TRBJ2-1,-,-,TGTGCCAGCAGCCCACTAGCCCGGAACACCAATGAGCAGTTCTTC,CASSPLARNTNEQFF
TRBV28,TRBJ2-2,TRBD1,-,TGTGCCAGCAGACCCACAGGGGGAGGTACCGGGGAGCTGTTTTTT,CASRPTGGGTGELFF
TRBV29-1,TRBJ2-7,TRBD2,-,TGCAGCGTTTTAGGAGGGACTAGCGGCTACGAGCAGTACTTC,CSVLGGTSGYEQYF
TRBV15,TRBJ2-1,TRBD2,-,TGTGCCACCAGCAGGACTCGAGGACTAGCGGGAGCTAATGAGCAGTTCTTC,CATSRTRGLAGANEQFF
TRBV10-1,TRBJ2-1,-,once,TGCGCCAGCAGTGAAATGATCGTGAGTGGAAGGAGTGAGCAGTTCTTC,CASSEMIVSGRSEQFF
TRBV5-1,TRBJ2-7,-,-,TGCGCCAGCAAAGGAACGTACGAGCAGTACTTC,CASKGTYEQYF
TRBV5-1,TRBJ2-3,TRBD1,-,TGCGCCAGCAGCTTGGCTACAGGGGGCGAGGGTACGCAGTATTTT,CASSLATGGEGTQYF
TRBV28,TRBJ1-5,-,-,TGTGCCAGCAGTTTATGGGGGCAGGGAATTCAGCCCCAGCATTTT,CASSLWGQGIQPQHF
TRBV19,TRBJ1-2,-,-,TGTGCCAGTAGTCGGGTTAACTATGGCTACACCTTC,CASSRVNYGYTF
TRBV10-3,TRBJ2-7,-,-,TGTGCCATCAGTCTAGGGTTTAGCTACGAGCAGTACTTC,CAISLGFSYEQYF
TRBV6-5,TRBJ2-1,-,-,TGTGCCAGCGACCGTGGGAGCTCCTACAATGAGCAGTTCTTC,CASDRGSSYNEQFF
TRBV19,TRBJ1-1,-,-,TGTGCCAGTAGTATTGACAGTGTGAACACTGAAGCTTTCTTT,CASSIDSVNTEAFF
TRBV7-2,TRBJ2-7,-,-,TGTGCCAGCAGCTTACTAGCTTACGAGCAGTACTTC,CASSLLAYEQYF
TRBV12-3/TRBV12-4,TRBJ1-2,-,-,TGTGCCAGCAGTAGTTACAACTATGGCTACACCTTC,CASSSYNYGYTF
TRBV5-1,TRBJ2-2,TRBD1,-,TGCGCCAGCAGCTCAGGACAGGGTTACACCGGGGAGCTGTTTTTT,CASSSGQGYTGELFF
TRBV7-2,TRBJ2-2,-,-,TGTGCCAGCAGCAAGGGACATCCCTACAGCGGGGAGCTGTTTTTT,CASSKGHPYSGELFF
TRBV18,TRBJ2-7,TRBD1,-,TGTGCCAGCTCACCTTCGACAGGGAGCTCCTACGAGCAGTACTTC,CASSPSTGSSYEQYF
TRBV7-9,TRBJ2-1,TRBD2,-,TGTGCCCATACCGGGACTAGCCACAATGAGCAGTTCTTC,CAHTGTSHNEQFF
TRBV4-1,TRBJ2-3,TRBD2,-,TGCGCCAGCAGCCAAGAGGGACTAGCGGGAGCAGATACGCAGTATTTT,CASSQEGLAGADTQYF
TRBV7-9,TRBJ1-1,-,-,TGTGCCAGCAGCCGGACGGGACACCTAAACACTGAAGCTTTCTTT,CASSRTGHLNTEAFF
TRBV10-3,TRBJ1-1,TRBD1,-,TGTGCCAGTCAGACAGGGGTGAACACTGAAGCTTTCTTT,CASQTGVNTEAFF
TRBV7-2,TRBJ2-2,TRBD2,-,TGTGCCAGCAGCTCCTCGGGCGGGAGTAGGTCCGGGGAGCTGTTTTTT,CASSSSGGSRSGELFF
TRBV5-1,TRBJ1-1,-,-,TGCGCCAGCGTTTCTAACACTGAAGCTTTCTTT,CASVSNTEAFF